This TCR beta chain was obtained from a study of shared T cell receptors in the human thymus. This clone has only one observation. Trimming cost V 1 base and J 12 bases; bases outside gene matches: 4. In germline, CDR1 is MGHDK, CDR2 SYGVNS. CDR3 size: 14 residues. Using immunoSEQ multiplex PCR, the repertoire was profiled, and TCRdb retains in-frame clones only, with some absent. The sample records about 540,000 clones, 78% being singletons. This sample also appeared in a second study, on human thymus T cells.

The origin of this receptor is a boy younger than two with a congenital heart defect. This chain connects TRBV25-1 to TRBJ2-6, with 9 bases fitting TRBD1. The sample comprised thymocytes. CDR3 DNA sequence: TGTGCCAGCAGTGAATGGGACAGGGACCCCGTCCTGACTTTC. Encoded protein: CASSEWDRDPVLTF.